Shown below are 23 T cell receptor beta chains from a single sample sequenced in a study of T cells in localized non-small cell lung cancer. Sequenced by immunoSEQ multiplex PCR; TCRdb stores in-frame clones only, minus some. This table has 130,000 or so clones, 89% appearing once. Material: peripheral blood, obtained before any cancer treatment. The source of these receptors is a female donor of 60 years or more with stage I lung adenocarcinoma.

CDR3 sequence: CARGSEGNIQYF. CDR3 in DNA: TGTGCCAGGGGTTCAGAGGGAAACATTCAGTACTTC. V is TRBV2 and J is TRBJ2-4; weak D call: TRBD2 (5 bases). V lost 9 bases to trimming and J lost 6 bases, with 12 bases between them. The CDR3 contains 12 residues. Germline V gene data show CDR1 as SNHLY and CDR2 as FYNNEI. Complete variable domain (other parts from reference TRBV2 and TRBJ2-4): EPEVTQTPSHQVTQMGQEVILRCVPISNHLYFYWYRQILGQKVEFLVSFYNNEISEKSEIFDDQFSVERPDGSNFTLKIRSTKLEDSAMYFCARGSEGNIQYFGAGTRLSVL.

This chain links TRBV19 with TRBJ1-2, with 9 bases lining up with TRBD1. With 6 bases clipped from V and 6 bases from J, the junction kept 5 bases outside the gene matches. This CDR3 spans 13 amino acids. CDR1 is LNHDA, CDR2 SQIVND, per germline (reference sequence). CDR3 in amino acids: CASRDRGLDGYTF. The CDR3 DNA reads TGTGCCAGTAGGGACAGGGGTTTGGATGGCTACACCTTC. The full variable domain, completed using reference TRBV19 and TRBJ1-2, is DGGITQSPKYLFRKEGQNVTLSCEQNLNHDAMYWYRQDPGQGLRLIYYSQIVNDFQKGDIAEGYSVSREKKESFPLTVTSAQKNPTAFYLCASRDRGLDGYTFGSGTRLTVV.

The chain couples TRBV5-3 to TRBJ2-7; TRBD1 matches 8 bases. TRBV5-3 is recorded as an ORF, its role being uncertain. The CDR3 extends over 17 amino acids. Losses at the gene ends were 0 bases for V and 5 bases for J; bases not matched to a gene: 13. The chain's CDR3 is CARSLAPTGQDSHEQYF. The CDR3 region has the DNA TGTGCCAGAAGCTTGGCCCCAACGGGACAGGATAGCCACGAGCAGTACTTC.

This rearrangement joins TRBV15 to TRBJ2-1; the match to TRBD2 covers 12 bases. The J segment lost 5 bases and the V segment lost 5 bases, leaving 4 bases of the junction unmatched. Germline loops: CDR1 LNHNV, CDR2 YYDKDF (reference sequence). CDR3 length: 15 residues. The CDR3 nucleotides are TGTGCCACCAGCTCCCGGACTAGCGGGAACAATGAGCAGTTCTTC. Amino acid sequence: CATSSRTSGNNEQFF.

V is TRBV9 and J is TRBJ2-5, with 11 bases identical to TRBD1. Germline V gives CDR1 SGDLS, CDR2 YYNGEE. V dropped 0 bases and J dropped 7; count of bases not matched to a gene: 2. This CDR3 spans 14 amino acids. In DNA, the CDR3 is TGTGCCAGCAGCGTAGTAGGACAGGGGGCGACCCAGTACTTC. Translated: CASSVVGQGATQYF.

The J gene is TRBJ1-1, the V gene TRBV5-5, with a possible D match to TRBD1 (5 bases). Trimming cost V 4 bases and J 10 bases, with 17 bases left between them. CDR3 length equals 13 residues. CDR1 and CDR2 from the germline V gene are SGHKS and YYEKEE (reference sequence). In nucleotides, the CDR3 is TGTGCCAGCAGCCCAGGCCCCGAACAGGTAGCTTTCTTT. It translates to CASSPGPEQVAFF.

The V gene is TRBV27, the J gene TRBJ2-1; no reliable D call. Per germline, CDR1 MNHEY and CDR2 SMNVEV (reference sequence). V was clipped by 2 bases and J by 8 bases, with 10 bases between them. This CDR3 spans 13 amino acids. CDR3 residues: CASSLIGSHEQFF. The CDR3 coding sequence is TGTGCCAGCAGTTTAATAGGGTCCCATGAGCAGTTCTTC.

The chain is built from TRBV5-4 and TRBJ2-3; 8 bases line up with TRBD2. The CDR3 length is 16 residues. Per the germline V gene, CDR1 is SGHNT and CDR2 is YYREEE (reference sequence). Trimming at V came to 3 bases and at J to 5 bases, leaving 11 bases not matched to a gene. In DNA form, the CDR3 reads TGTGCCAGCAGCTCTCCCCTAGCGGGTGGGGGAGATACGCAGTATTTT. Its translation is CASSSPLAGGGDTQYF.

The V call is TRBV9, the J call TRBJ2-7; tentative D call: TRBD1 (6 bases). The V end lost 0 bases, the J end lost 2 bases, and 12 bases lay between the germline ends. The CDR3 is 15 amino acids. Germline lookup yields CDR1 SGDLS and CDR2 YYNGEE. Here the CDR3 reads CASSVEGTFTYEQYF. The CDR3 coding sequence is TGTGCCAGCAGCGTAGAAGGGACATTTACCTACGAGCAGTACTTC.

This chain connects TRBV28 to TRBJ2-5; 8 bases agree with TRBD2. CDR1 is MDHEN, CDR2 SYDVKM, per germline. The CDR3 is made up of 15 amino acids. The V gene end was trimmed by 2 bases and the J gene end by 5 bases; junction bases not matched to a gene: 7. CDR3 sequence (DNA): TGTGCCAGCAGTTTAGGAGCGGGAGATGTGGAGACCCAGTACTTC. It specifies CASSLGAGDVETQYF.

The rearrangement joins TRBV6-5 to TRBJ2-5; 7 nucleotides line up with TRBD1. The CDR3 totals 12 residues. The germline gives CDR1 MNHEY, CDR2 SVGAGI. The junction had 0 bases not matched to a gene; V was cut back by 5 bases and J by 3 bases. The DNA of the CDR3 is TGTGCCAGCAGTGACAGGGAAGAGACCCAGTACTTC. Its protein is CASSDREETQYF.

V is TRBV5-8 and J is TRBJ2-1; 9 bases fit TRBD1. Germline values: CDR1 SGHTS, CDR2 YDEGEE. The CDR3 length is 16 residues. Unmatched junction bases numbered 7, after V lost 3 bases and J lost 3 bases. The CDR3 sequence is CASSWAGTGRYNEQFF. In nucleotides, the CDR3 is TGTGCCAGCAGCTGGGCCGGGACAGGGCGCTACAATGAGCAGTTCTTC. Full variable domain (missing parts from reference TRBV5-8 and TRBJ2-1): EAGVTQSPTHLIKTRGQQATLRCSPISGHTSVYWYQQALGLGLQFLLWYDEGEERNRGNFPPRFSGRQFPNYSSELNVNALELEDSALYLCASSWAGTGRYNEQFFGPGTRLTVL.

The chain uses TRBV7-2 and TRBJ1-5; 7 nucleotides align to TRBD1. CDR3 length: 18 amino acids. CDR1 is SGHTA and CDR2 is FQGNSA in the germline V gene. Germline trimming cut 1 base from V and 7 bases from J; bases unmatched to any gene: 16. As DNA, the CDR3 is TGTGCCAGCAGCTTAGTTGGAGGGGGCAGGGGTCAAGAACAGCCCCAGCATTTT. Amino acids: CASSLVGGGRGQEQPQHF.

J is TRBJ2-5 and V is TRBV2; tentative D call: TRBD2 (6 bases). This CDR3 is 14 amino acids long. The ends were cut back, 5 bases at V and 3 bases at J, with 13 bases in the middle. Germline lookup yields CDR1 SNHLY and CDR2 FYNNEI. CDR3 nucleotide sequence: TGTGCCAGCAGTAGGGACTCTTACAAAGAGACCCAGTACTTC. Translated, it gives CASSRDSYKETQYF.

J is TRBJ1-1 and V is TRBV5-1, with TRBD1 identical over 10 bases. J lost 1 base, V lost 4 bases, and 4 bases had no gene match. The CDR3 is made up of 15 amino acids. In germline, CDR1 is SGHRS, CDR2 YFSETQ. For the CDR3, the DNA is TGCGCCAGCAGCGACAGACAGGGGGCGAACACTGAAGCTTTCTTT. Translation: CASSDRQGANTEAFF.

J is TRBJ1-1 and V is TRBV4-1, with D hard to call. The CDR3 runs 14 residues. Germline CDR1 reads MGHRA; CDR2 reads YSYEKL. V was pared by 1 base and J by 8 bases, with 14 bases between. CDR3 coding DNA: TGCGCCAGCAGCCAAGTCGTGAGGAGCCCAGAAGCTTTCTTT. This translates into CASSQVVRSPEAFF.

The J gene is TRBJ2-2, the V gene TRBV9, with a tentative D call TRBD2 (6 bases). V was cut by 3 bases and J by 0 bases, with 18 bases left in between. The CDR3 extends over 18 amino acids. The germline V gene encodes CDR1 SGDLS and CDR2 YYNGEE. The CDR3 spells CASSARFTERANTGELFF. In DNA form, the CDR3 reads TGTGCCAGCAGCGCCCGCTTTACGGAGCGGGCGAACACCGGGGAGCTGTTTTTT.

This chain links TRBV7-2 with TRBJ1-5; D gene unclear. The CDR3 contains 16 residues. V lost 1 base and J 6 bases, leaving 16 bases between the germline ends. Germline CDR1 SGHTA, CDR2 FQGNSA. The CDR3: CASSLGPTGVGQPQHF. CDR3 in DNA: TGTGCCAGCAGCTTAGGCCCAACCGGGGTGGGTCAGCCCCAGCATTTT. The variable domain in full, with the rest retrieved from reference TRBV7-2 and TRBJ1-5, is GAGVSQSPSNKVTEKGKDVELRCDPISGHTALYWYRQSLGQGLEFLIYFQGNSAPDKSGLPSDRFSAERTGGSVSTLTIQRTQQEDSAVYLCASSLGPTGVGQPQHFGDGTRLSIL.

The genes are TRBV14 and TRBJ2-5; D unclear. V gave up 4 bases and J gave up 1 base, with 10 bases separating them. CDR1 and CDR2 from the germline V gene are SGHDN and FVKESK. The CDR3 runs 14 residues. The CDR3: CASSLVGFQETQYF. In nucleotides, the CDR3 is TGTGCCAGCAGCCTAGTAGGGTTCCAAGAGACCCAGTACTTC.

This clone was counted once. The gene calls are TRBV28 and TRBJ1-3; possible D gene TRBD1, 5 bases. The CDR3 length is 16 residues. The germline CDR1 and CDR2 sequences are MDHEN and SYDVKM. Deletions cut 4 bases from V and 1 base from J, with 14 bases between. The CDR3: CASSSPWDGSGNTIYF. The CDR3 bases are TGTGCCAGCAGTTCCCCATGGGACGGTTCTGGAAACACCATATATTTT.

The rearrangement uses TRBV7-3 and TRBJ2-1; 9 nucleotides agree with TRBD2. Germline assignment: CDR1 SGHTA and CDR2 FQGTGA. With 1 base clipped from V and 6 bases from J, the junction kept 10 bases outside the gene matches. There are 17 residues in the CDR3. The CDR3 spells CASSLSDSGSRSNEQFF. The CDR3 region has the DNA TGTGCCAGCAGCTTAAGCGATAGCGGGAGTCGCAGCAATGAGCAGTTCTTC.

The chain links TRBV5-1 to TRBJ2-2, with TRBD2 matching 8 bases. The CDR3 extends over 15 amino acids. The V gene's germline CDR1 is SGHRS and CDR2 YFSETQ. J was trimmed by 5 bases and V by 0 bases; bases with no gene match: 3. CDR3 bases: TGCGCCAGCAGCTTGGTGCGGGGGGCTACCGGGGAGCTGTTTTTT. Its translation: CASSLVRGATGELFF.

The chain couples TRBV30 to TRBJ1-4, with D uncertain. The CDR3 consists of 16 residues. Germline V gene data show CDR1 as GTSNPN and CDR2 as SVGIG (reference sequence). The V end was cut by 3 bases, the J end by 0 bases, with 14 bases between. The CDR3 sequence: CAWSRLVGATNEKLFF. CDR3 bases: TGTGCCTGGAGCAGGTTGGTCGGTGCAACTAATGAAAAACTGTTTTTT.